The sequence of this T cell receptor beta chain was determined in a study of blood T cells in healthy people across ages (dated by TCRdb to between 2015 and 2017). Background on the whole study: In model experiments, template switching captured roughly one uniquely barcoded TCR beta cDNA molecule for every two T cells. Two additional independent replicas of 1 million unique cDNA reads from the same blood draw were analyzed for two donors (one aged 18 to 30 and one aged 80 or older). The donors were split into four age groups: young (average around 15 years), middle-aged (about 40), aged (over 55) and long-lived (approximately 80). To avoid experimental bias, donors of different ages were randomly spread across the sequencing lanes. To track age-related changes in TCR beta repertoire diversity, the study relied on deep sequencing normalized with unique cDNA molecular identifiers. The investigation overall reported the following: Compared with the aged group, the long-lived group had more naive CD4+ T cells, fewer expanded clones and increased TCR diversity, suggesting age selection. Estimates of total diversity from one million sequenced T cells were regarded as lower bounds and underestimates. The percentage of naive T cells measured by flow cytometry correlated strongly with observed TCR beta diversity. Because profiling used bulk unsorted PBMCs, naive and antigen-experienced compartments could not be compared conclusively. As age increased, observed TCR beta diversity per million T cells dropped in a roughly linear way, and a significant reduction was already evident by age roughly 36. Donor CMV infection status was unknown, potentially confounding age-related changes in expanded clonotypes.

Donors were 40 or so systemically healthy Caucasian individuals from Russia aged 6 to 90 years. About 10 milliliters of peripheral blood were collected from each donor into EDTA-treated Vacutainer tubes. Ficoll-Paque density-gradient centrifugation was used to isolate PBMCs, with at least 6.5 million per sample. Total RNA, at least 6 micrograms per sample, was extracted from PBMCs with Trizol reagent. Naive CD45RAhigh/CD27high T cell percentages were measured by flow cytometry on a PBMC aliquot from every donor. To prepare the library, 5' RACE was applied. The reads were generated on an Illumina HiSeq 2500. A second PCR of roughly 7 to 11 cycles was performed with a sample-barcoded 5' primer and a J-beta primer mix. A unique molecular identifier was introduced onto each TCR beta cDNA molecule by a template-switch 5' adaptor carrying 12 random nucleotides. Each sample yielded at least 3 million CDR3-containing paired-end reads. First-strand cDNA was synthesized from all RNA with the Mint cDNA synthesis kit, primed by a TRBC-specific oligonucleotide. All cDNA was treated with uracil-DNA glycosylase and then went through a first 18-cycle PCR with the universal primers M1SS and BC2_uni_R. Per the original workflow: For normalization, 1 million high-quality reads, each with a distinct molecular identifier, were randomly selected from each sample. Instead of being binned into consensus sequences, reads with shared molecular identifiers were discarded. CDR3 identification, clonotype clustering and error correction used MiTCR with a Q25 quality threshold and the strictest error-elimination algorithm. A nonparametric unseen species model with Euler transformation was used to estimate lower-bound total TCR beta diversity. TCRdb ran its own pipeline on the public reads, namely fastp trimming at Q25 and MiXCR clone calling, and kept in-frame beta chains. Merged by CDR3 protein, the rows form single entries marked with the most common genes and DNA. It is TCRdb's table, rather than the study itself, that gives the V and J calls and clone size. The sample has 600,000 or so distinct CDR3 sequences on record, around 50% of them singletons. The top ten clonotypes cover around 23% of the sample.

Comments on this clonotype: Its antigen target is currently unknown. At one of its ends the junction is not consistent with the germline gene, which may arise from a read error.

The cysteine opens and the phenylalanine closes a CDR3 of 14 amino acids. The DNA shown is the 42-base CDR3, in frame from base 1. The sequence was obtained from a man at least 80 years old in good health. The sequence is built from TRBV12-3 or TRBV12-4 and TRBJ1-4; no confident D gene assignment can be made. Sequenced: blood. The DNA is TGTGCCGGCAGGACGGCTCCAACTAATGAAAAACTGTTTTTT. It codes for CAGRTAPTNEKLFF.